This entry lists 30 T cell receptor beta chains sequenced from one sample in a study of T cells in Graves' hyperthyroidism and ophthalmopathy. Researchers amplified the TCR beta CDR3 regions from RNA transcripts. First-round RT-PCR targeting the TCR CDR3 was performed with the HTBI primer set. TCRdb reanalysed the multiplex PCR reads using MiXCR and keeps one entry per CDR3 protein. The sample holds some 370,000 distinct CDR3 sequences, 11% to 15% seen once. Source material: blood. The receptors were gathered from a man in his fifties with Graves' ophthalmopathy.

This rearrangement joins TRBV28 to TRBJ2-7; D gene ambiguous. CDR3 length: 13 residues. From germline, CDR1 is MDHEN and CDR2 SYDVKM. V gave up 1 base and J gave up 6 bases, with 10 bases separating them. The CDR3 bases are TGTGCCAGCAGTTTATCTTCTCCCGTCGAGCAGTACTTC. It translates to CASSLSSPVEQYF. Full variable domain (remainder filled in from reference TRBV28 and TRBJ2-7): DVKVTQSSRYLVKRTGEKVFLECVQDMDHENMFWYRQDPGLGLRLIYFSYDVKMKEKGDIPEGYSVSREKKERFSLILESASTNQTSMYLCASSLSSPVEQYFGPGTRLTVT.

This clonotype was detected many times. The chain recombines TRBV2 with TRBJ2-2; D perhaps matches TRBD2 (6 bases). Germline values: CDR1 SNHLY, CDR2 FYNNEI. Trimming took 6 bases from V and 4 from J, leaving 12 bases between them. The CDR3 extends over 14 amino acids. Written as DNA, the CDR3 is TGTGCCAGCAGGGAGGGCTCATCCACCGGGGAGCTGTTTTTT. Translation gives CASREGSSTGELFF.

This clonotype was counted at least ten times. The genes are TRBV12-3 or TRBV12-4 and TRBJ2-3; D remains ambiguous. V lost 5 bases and J lost 4, with 16 bases in between. The CDR3 consists of 15 residues. The CDR3 region is CASSDLSGSPDTQYF. The CDR3 nucleotides read TGTGCCAGCAGTGACCTATCCGGGTCCCCAGATACGCAGTATTTT.

In its sample, this clonotype was seen many times. This sequence joins TRBV20-1 and TRBJ2-7; tentative D call: TRBD2 (6 bases). The ends were cut back, 0 bases at V and 0 bases at J, with 24 bases in the middle. Germline CDR1 reads DFQATT; CDR2 reads SNEGSKA (reference sequence). This CDR3 has 19 residues. DNA of the CDR3: TGCAGTGCTAGAGACACCGGGACTCGTCCCCACTTAAGCTCCTACGAGCAGTACTTC. It translates to CSARDTGTRPHLSSYEQYF.

This rearrangement joins TRBV5-6 to TRBJ2-6; D not certain. The CDR3 has 14 amino acids. Germline CDR1 SGHDT, CDR2 YYEEEE. V was trimmed by 0 bases and J by 4 bases, leaving 5 bases between them. The CDR3 here is CASSLDDGANVLTF. As DNA, the CDR3 is TGTGCCAGCAGCTTGGATGACGGGGCCAACGTCCTGACTTTC. Filled out from reference TRBV5-6 and TRBJ2-6, the complete variable domain reads DAGVTQSPTHLIKTRGQQVTLRCSPKSGHDTVSWYQQALGQGPQFIFQYYEEEERQRGNFPDRFSGHQFPNYSSELNVNALLLGDSALYLCASSLDDGANVLTFGAGSRLTVL.

This clonotype was detected only a few times. The chain links TRBV29-1 to TRBJ1-1; TRBD1 might be the D (6 bases). CDR3 length: 11 amino acids. CDR1 SQVTM and CDR2 ANQGSEA come from the germline V gene. V lost 5 bases, J lost 6 bases, and 10 bases lay in between. CDR3 sequence reads: CSVTKGAEAFF. The CDR3 DNA follows: TGCAGCGTTACCAAGGGGGCTGAAGCTTTCTTT.

This clonotype was detected many times. This rearrangement joins TRBV20-1 to TRBJ2-1, with 9 bases lining up with TRBD2. Germline V gene lookup returns CDR1 DFQATT and CDR2 SNEGSKA (reference sequence). The CDR3 is 14 residues long. V lost 4 bases to trimming and J lost 6 bases; unmatched junction nucleotides: 7. The CDR3 reads CSATSSGSGNEQFF. In DNA, the CDR3 is TGCAGTGCTACAAGTAGCGGGAGTGGCAATGAGCAGTTCTTC.

J is TRBJ2-1 and V is TRBV27; 9 bases agree with TRBD1. The CDR3 loop spans 14 amino acids. The trim removed 6 bases at V and 9 bases at J, leaving 9 bases unmatched. The germline CDR1 and CDR2 sequences are MNHEY and SMNVEV (reference sequence). The CDR3: CASSLDRGDSEQFF. DNA of the CDR3: TGTGCCAGCAGCCTGGACAGGGGCGACAGTGAGCAGTTCTTC.

This clonotype was recorded many times. The V gene is TRBV3-1, the J gene TRBJ1-1, with D tentatively TRBD1 (5 bases). Germline V CDR1 and CDR2: LGHDT, YNNKEL (reference sequence). The V end was cut by 4 bases, the J end by 2 bases, with 14 bases between. The CDR3 is 15 amino acids. The CDR3 DNA reads TGTGCCAGCAGCCCCCAAGGGACGGCCAACACTGAAGCTTTCTTT. This codes for CASSPQGTANTEAFF.

A few counts support this clonotype. This chain links TRBV7-2 with TRBJ1-3; 9 bases fit TRBD1. Germline CDR1 is SGHTA and CDR2 is FQGNSA. The V gene end was trimmed by 1 base and the J gene end by 3 bases; junction bases not matched to a gene: 1. The CDR3 sequence is 15 residues long. CDR3 protein: CASSLDRGHGNTIYF. The CDR3, as DNA: TGTGCCAGCAGCTTAGACAGGGGGCATGGAAACACCATATATTTT. Full variable domain (missing parts from reference TRBV7-2 and TRBJ1-3): GAGVSQSPSNKVTEKGKDVELRCDPISGHTALYWYRQSLGQGLEFLIYFQGNSAPDKSGLPSDRFSAERTGGSVSTLTIQRTQQEDSAVYLCASSLDRGHGNTIYFGEGSWLTVV.

The V call is TRBV6-2 or TRBV6-3, the J call TRBJ2-1; D might be TRBD1 or TRBD2, each matching 5 bases. The CDR3 extends over 14 amino acids. Germline V gene data show CDR1 as MNHEY and CDR2 as SVGEGT. Trimming took 6 bases from V and 5 from J, leaving 14 bases between them. CDR3 nucleotides: TGTGCCAGCAGGACGGGACCAGCGGACAATGAGCAGTTCTTC. It yields the protein CASRTGPADNEQFF.

This clonotype has a handful of counts. Possible read error: a much larger clone is one base away. The CDR3 bases are TGTGCCAGCAGCCAACTCAGGGGGGGTTCGAATTCACCCCTCCACTTT. This gives the protein CASSQLRGGSNSPLHF. The chain employs TRBV3-1 and TRBJ1-6; TRBD1 matches at 7 bases. This CDR3 has 16 amino acids. Unmatched junction bases numbered 8, after V lost 2 bases and J lost 7 bases. Germline-derived CDR1 and CDR2 are LGHDT and YNNKEL (reference sequence).

This clonotype was observed many times. J is TRBJ2-7 and V is TRBV3-1; D is uncertain. The germline V gene has CDR1 LGHDT and CDR2 YNNKEL (reference sequence). The CDR3 covers 11 residues. Trimming removed 3 bases from V and 4 bases from J, with 4 bases in between. CDR3 protein: CASSHVYEQYF. CDR3 nucleotide sequence: TGTGCCAGCAGCCACGTTTACGAGCAGTACTTC.

The rearrangement uses TRBV6-1 and TRBJ2-3, with a weak D call TRBD2 (5 bases). The CDR3 sequence is 14 residues long. V was pared by 3 bases and J by 5 bases, with 12 bases between. From germline, CDR1 is MNHNS and CDR2 SASEGT. The DNA for the CDR3 is TGTGCCAGCAGTGATGCCCTAGCCGTAGATACGCAGTATTTT. This encodes CASSDALAVDTQYF.

J is TRBJ2-7 and V is TRBV7-2; D is unresolved. CDR3 length: 12 amino acids. Between the trimmed V and J ends, which lost 2 bases and 2 bases, there was a span of 4 bases. CDR1 and CDR2 from the germline V gene are SGHTA and FQGNSA. CDR3 sequence: CASSLTAYEQYF. In DNA form, the CDR3 reads TGTGCCAGCAGCTTAACAGCCTACGAGCAGTACTTC.

At least ten counts were recorded for this clonotype. The chain links TRBV5-1 to TRBJ2-7, with 10 bases identical to TRBD2. After removal of 4 bases from V and 4 bases from J, the junction contained 8 bases not matched to a gene. This CDR3 has 15 amino acids. Germline CDR1 reads SGHRS; CDR2 reads YFSETQ. The CDR3 sequence is CASSQGLAEKYEQYF. The CDR3 DNA reads TGCGCCAGCAGCCAAGGACTAGCGGAAAAATACGAGCAGTACTTC.

This clonotype was observed many times. V usage is TRBV28 and J usage is TRBJ2-7, with 7 bases lining up with TRBD2. With V trimmed by 10 bases and J by 0 bases, 3 bases remained unmatched. The germline V gene has CDR1 MDHEN and CDR2 SYDVKM. This CDR3 contains 12 residues. Written as DNA, the CDR3 is TGTGCCACTGGCGGGAGCTCCTACGAGCAGTACTTC. Its protein is CATGGSSYEQYF.

This clonotype was counted many times. The V and J genes are TRBV28 and TRBJ1-2; D possibly corresponds to TRBD1 (5 bases). CDR3 length equals 13 residues. The germline gives CDR1 MDHEN, CDR2 SYDVKM. Deletions cut 7 bases from V and 7 bases from J, with 16 bases between. This CDR3 is CASNGVRTSGYTF. The CDR3 DNA follows: TGTGCCAGCAACGGGGTAAGGACATCTGGCTACACCTTC.

The chain uses TRBV7-9 and TRBJ2-7; 14 nucleotides line up with TRBD2. The germline V gene encodes CDR1 SEHNR and CDR2 FQNEAQ (reference sequence). The CDR3 is 15 amino acids. The junction had 2 bases not matched to a gene; V was cut back by 5 bases and J by 2 bases. CDR3 nucleotide sequence: TGTGCCAGCAGCACGACTAGCGGGAGGGCCTACGAGCAGTACTTC. This translates into CASSTTSGRAYEQYF.

V usage is TRBV19 and J usage is TRBJ1-1; D uncertain. Germline CDR1 LNHDA, CDR2 SQIVND (reference sequence). Deletions cut 3 bases from V and 10 bases from J, with 15 bases between. The CDR3 length is 13 residues. CDR3 protein: CASSMSGEFGAFF. In nucleotides, the CDR3 is TGTGCCAGTAGTATGTCCGGGGAATTCGGAGCTTTCTTT.

At least ten counts were recorded for this clonotype. The V gene is TRBV29-1, the J gene TRBJ2-7; D may correspond to TRBD1 or TRBD2 (5 bases each). Germline V lookup: CDR1 SQVTM, CDR2 ANQGSEA. V lost 1 base to trimming and J lost 3 bases, with 10 bases between them. CDR3 length: 13 amino acids. The CDR3 region is CSVEVSRGYEQYF. The CDR3 DNA reads TGCAGCGTTGAAGTCTCGAGGGGCTACGAGCAGTACTTC.

The table lists this clonotype with many counts. The gene calls are TRBV5-1 and TRBJ2-1, with 9 bases fitting TRBD1. CDR1 SGHRS and CDR2 YFSETQ come from the germline V gene. The CDR3 consists of 15 residues. Trimming cost V 4 bases and J 6 bases; bases outside gene matches: 8. The CDR3 loop reads CASSRPGQGINEQFF. CDR3 nucleotides: TGCGCCAGCAGCCGACCTGGACAGGGGATCAATGAGCAGTTCTTC.

The table lists this clonotype with many counts. The CDR3 nucleotides are TGTGCCAGCAGTCTGACAGGGGCCCACCAAGAGACCCAGTACTTC. Residues: CASSLTGAHQETQYF. The chain combines TRBV28 with TRBJ2-5; 8 nucleotides line up with TRBD1. CDR1 and CDR2 from the germline V gene are MDHEN and SYDVKM. This CDR3 contains 15 residues. Losses at the gene ends were 5 bases for V and 0 bases for J; bases not matched to a gene: 5. Filled out from reference TRBV28 and TRBJ2-5, the complete variable domain reads DVKVTQSSRYLVKRTGEKVFLECVQDMDHENMFWYRQDPGLGLRLIYFSYDVKMKEKGDIPEGYSVSREKKERFSLILESASTNQTSMYLCASSLTGAHQETQYFGPGTRLLVL.

The rearrangement links TRBV7-2 to TRBJ1-5; a weak D match, TRBD1 (5 bases). This CDR3 is 13 amino acids long. V was pared by 1 base and J by 6 bases, with 7 bases between. CDR1 and CDR2 (germline): SGHTA, FQGNSA. This CDR3 reads CASSLGGVQPQHF. The CDR3 DNA sequence: TGTGCCAGCAGCTTAGGAGGGGTTCAGCCCCAGCATTTT. The full variable domain, rest sourced from reference TRBV7-2 and TRBJ1-5, is GAGVSQSPSNKVTEKGKDVELRCDPISGHTALYWYRQSLGQGLEFLIYFQGNSAPDKSGLPSDRFSAERTGGSVSTLTIQRTQQEDSAVYLCASSLGGVQPQHFGDGTRLSIL.

This clonotype occurred many times. V gene TRBV28 combines with J gene TRBJ2-7; no clear D. Trimming removed 6 bases at V and 3 bases at J, with 12 bases between. The germline V gene has CDR1 MDHEN and CDR2 SYDVKM. CDR3 length: 13 amino acids. The CDR3 DNA sequence: TGTGCCAGCAGCGACCCGGTGGTCTACGAGCAGTACTTC. Translation gives CASSDPVVYEQYF.

The rearrangement joins TRBV3-1 to TRBJ1-2; D remains ambiguous. The CDR3 loop spans 12 amino acids. V lost 6 bases, J lost 3 bases, and 8 bases lay in between. The germline V gene has CDR1 LGHDT and CDR2 YNNKEL (reference sequence). CDR3 loop: CASRSLDYGYTF. The CDR3 coding sequence is TGTGCCAGCAGGTCGCTGGACTATGGCTACACCTTC.

The V call is TRBV18, the J call TRBJ2-1; 14 bases agree with TRBD2. The CDR3 spans 15 residues. Germline trimming cut 3 bases from V and 9 bases from J; bases unmatched to any gene: 4. CDR1 is KGHSH, CDR2 LQKENI, per germline. Here the CDR3 reads CASSPGTSGSVEQFF. As DNA, the CDR3 is TGTGCCAGCTCACCTGGGACTAGCGGGAGTGTTGAGCAGTTCTTC.

In DNA, the CDR3 is TGTGCCAGTAGTCCAAGACAAGGGCCCAGGGCTGAAGCTTTCTTT. Protein: CASSPRQGPRAEAFF. This sequence joins TRBV19 and TRBJ1-1; D might be TRBD1 (5 bases). V was pared by 5 bases and J by 6 bases, with 19 bases between. This CDR3 is built from 15 residues. Germline CDR1 is LNHDA and CDR2 is SQIVND (reference sequence).

As for this clonotype: A read error is possible here, since a much larger clone lies one base away. The CDR3 bases are TGTGCCATCAGTGAGAACGAGAATGGGCAGTTCTTC. As protein: CAISENENGQFF. This chain uses TRBV10-3 with TRBJ2-1, with unresolved D. This CDR3 is 12 amino acids long. Germline V gene lookup returns CDR1 ENHRY and CDR2 SYGVKD.

The chain combines TRBV6-2 or TRBV6-3 with TRBJ2-5; possibly TRBD1 for D (5 bases). The ends were cut back, 2 bases at V and 1 base at J, with 11 bases in the middle. CDR3 size: 15 residues. CDR1 MNHEY and CDR2 SVGEGT come from the germline V gene. CDR3 amino acids: CASSYIAGPQETQYF. The CDR3 DNA sequence: TGTGCCAGCAGTTACATTGCAGGGCCCCAAGAGACCCAGTACTTC.